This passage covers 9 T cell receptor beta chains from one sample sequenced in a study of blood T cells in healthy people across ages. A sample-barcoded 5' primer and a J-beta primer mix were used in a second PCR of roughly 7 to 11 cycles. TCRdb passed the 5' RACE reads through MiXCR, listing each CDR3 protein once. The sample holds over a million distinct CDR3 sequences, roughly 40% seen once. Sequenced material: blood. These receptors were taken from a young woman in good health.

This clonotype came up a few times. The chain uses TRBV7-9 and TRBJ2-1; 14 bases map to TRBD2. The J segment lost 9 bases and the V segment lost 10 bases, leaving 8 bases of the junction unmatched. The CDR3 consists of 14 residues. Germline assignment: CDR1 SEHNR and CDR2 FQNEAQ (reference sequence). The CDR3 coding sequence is TGTGCCACCTACGGACTAGCGGGAGGTGCTGAGCAGTTCTTC. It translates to CATYGLAGGAEQFF. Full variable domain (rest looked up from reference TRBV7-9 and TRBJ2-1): DTGVSQNPRHKITKRGQNVTFRCDPISEHNRLYWYRQTLGQGPEFLTYFQNEAQLEKSRLLSDRFSAERPKGSFSTLEIQRTEQGDSAMYLCATYGLAGGAEQFFGPGTRLTVL.

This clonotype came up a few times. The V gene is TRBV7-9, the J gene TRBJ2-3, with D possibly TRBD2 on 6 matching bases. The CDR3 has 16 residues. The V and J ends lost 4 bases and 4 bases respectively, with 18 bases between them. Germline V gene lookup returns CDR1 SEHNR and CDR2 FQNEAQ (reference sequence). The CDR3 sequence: CASSWAGRIVADTQYF. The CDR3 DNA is TGTGCCAGCAGCTGGGCGGGAAGAATTGTGGCAGATACGCAGTATTTT.

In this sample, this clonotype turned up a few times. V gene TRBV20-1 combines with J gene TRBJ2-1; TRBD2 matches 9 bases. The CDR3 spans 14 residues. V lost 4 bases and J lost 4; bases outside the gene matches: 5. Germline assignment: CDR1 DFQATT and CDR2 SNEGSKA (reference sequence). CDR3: CSAIASGGYNEQFF. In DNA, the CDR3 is TGCAGTGCTATCGCGAGCGGGGGGTACAATGAGCAGTTCTTC.

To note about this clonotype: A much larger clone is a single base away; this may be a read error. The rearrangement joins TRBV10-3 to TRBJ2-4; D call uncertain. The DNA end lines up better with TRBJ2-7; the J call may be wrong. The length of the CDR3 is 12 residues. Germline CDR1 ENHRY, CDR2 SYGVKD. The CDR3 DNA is TGTGCCGTCAGTGACCTTCTCGACGAGCAGTACTTC. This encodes CAVSDLLDEQYF.

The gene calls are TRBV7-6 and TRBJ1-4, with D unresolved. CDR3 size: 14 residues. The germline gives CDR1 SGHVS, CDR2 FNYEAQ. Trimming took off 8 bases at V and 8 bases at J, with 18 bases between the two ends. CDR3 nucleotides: TGTGCCAGCGCCTTAAGGGAGACGAGCGAAAAACTGTTTTTT. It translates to CASALRETSEKLFF.

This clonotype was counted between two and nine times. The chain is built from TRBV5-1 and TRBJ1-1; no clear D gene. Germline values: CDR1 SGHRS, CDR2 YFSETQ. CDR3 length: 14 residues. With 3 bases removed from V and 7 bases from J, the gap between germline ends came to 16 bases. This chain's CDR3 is CASSSLPGFDEAFF. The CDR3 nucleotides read TGCGCCAGCAGCTCCCTGCCTGGGTTCGATGAAGCTTTCTTT.

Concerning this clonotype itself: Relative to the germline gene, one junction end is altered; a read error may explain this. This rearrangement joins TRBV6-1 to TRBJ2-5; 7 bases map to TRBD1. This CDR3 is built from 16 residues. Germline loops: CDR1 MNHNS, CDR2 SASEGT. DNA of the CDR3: TGTGCCATCAGTGAGTGGGGCAGGGGGAACCAAGAGACCCAGTACTTC. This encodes CAISEWGRGNQETQYF.

The CDR3 coding sequence is TGCGCCAGCAGGGCAGCGGGGAGCTCCTACAATGAGCAGTTCTTC. Protein product: CASRAAGSSYNEQFF. The chain employs TRBV4-1 and TRBJ2-1; 7 bases map to TRBD2. CDR1 and CDR2 from the germline V gene are MGHRA and YSYEKL. CDR3 length equals 15 residues. The V and J ends lost 6 bases and 0 bases, in that order; junction bases with no gene match: 5.

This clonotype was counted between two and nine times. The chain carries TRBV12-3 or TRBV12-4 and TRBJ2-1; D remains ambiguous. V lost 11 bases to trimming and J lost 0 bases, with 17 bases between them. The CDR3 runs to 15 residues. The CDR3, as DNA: TGTGCCTCACGAAGGTTTTCGAGCTCCTACAATGAGCAGTTCTTC. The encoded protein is CASRRFSSSYNEQFF.